This T cell receptor beta chain originates from a study of response to subunit inactivated influenza vaccine. Broader study findings: Authors suggested seasonal influenza vaccinations each recruit few new T cells.

The CDR3 is 14 amino acids. J lost 4 bases, V lost 3 bases, and 2 bases had no gene match. Per the germline V gene, CDR1 is MNHNS and CDR2 is SASEGT. TCRdb ran MiXCR on the RT-PCR reads and lists one entry per CDR3 protein. The repertoire holds 550,000 to 800,000 distinct CDR3 sequences, 15% to 18% seen once, with roughly 10% in the top ten. This clonotype has ten or more counts. As yet, its antigen is unknown. This sample comprised PBMCs from blood, obtained 11 to 12 days after vaccination. The chain couples TRBV6-1 to TRBJ1-5, with 8 bases lining up with TRBD1. The clonotype comes from a man aged 50 to 60 who received an inactivated influenza vaccine. CDR3 region: CASSDQGANQPQHF. CDR3 bases: TGTGCCAGCAGTGATCAGGGGGCGAATCAGCCCCAGCATTTT.